This note documents a single TCR beta chain sequence. Its target is not known. This sample was included in a study of cytomegalovirus exposure and HLA in healthy donors. Study-level points and caveats: Immune exposure information available was restricted to CMV serostatus. A later analysis reported that several of the most significant clusters appeared to be linked to common viral pathogens, among them Epstein-Barr virus. Earlier analysis looked at TCR beta V segments, and most were productive about 90% or about 30% of the time.

PCR was performed using 60 Vbeta and 13 Jbeta primers. Sequencing was performed with immunoSEQ multiplex PCR; in TCRdb, only in-frame clones are kept and a portion is missing. There are fewer than 200,000 clones in the sample; over 75% occur only once, and about 0.93% lies in the top ten. The germline gives CDR1 SGHDT, CDR2 YYEEEE. The length of the CDR3 is 15 residues. Trimming cost V 3 bases and J 4 bases; bases outside gene matches: 1. Source material: PBMCs. V is TRBV5-6 and J is TRBJ2-2; TRBD1 matches at 12 bases. The TCR was taken from a woman aged 45-59 years in good health and CMV-seropositive. CDR3 loop: CASSWDRGRTGELFF. The CDR3, as DNA: TGTGCCAGCAGCTGGGACAGGGGGCGCACCGGGGAGCTGTTTTTT.